Listed below are T cell receptor beta chains from one sample, sequenced in a study of blood T cells in healthy people across ages. A single record per CDR3 protein comes from TCRdb applying MiXCR to the 5' RACE reads. The table lists 1.5 million to 2 million distinct CDR3 sequences, just under 50% of them singletons. What was sequenced was blood. The receptors here all came from a woman in her thirties or forties in good health. CDR3s include the opening cysteine and the closing phenylalanine or tryptophan. D genes are given only for firm matches. Clone size appears in some rows only: once, few, many, or a class for an expanded clone.

V,size,D,J,DNA,CDR3
TRBV5-1,-,-,TRBJ1-1,TGCGCCAGCAGATTCTCACGGGGCACTGAAGCTTTCTTT,CASRFSRGTEAFF
TRBV5-1,once,TRBD2,TRBJ2-3,TGCGCCGGCAAATTCCAGGGACTAGATAGCACAGATACGCAGTATTTT,CAGKFQGLDSTDTQYF
TRBV20-1,-,-,TRBJ2-5,TGCAGTGCTCGGACCCTTGTCGGGACCCAGTACTTC,CSARTLVGTQYF
TRBV27,-,TRBD2,TRBJ2-5,TGTGCCAGCAGTTTATCCCTCGCTAGCGGGGGGAAAGAGACCCAGTACTTC,CASSLSLASGGKETQYF
TRBV10-2,-,-,TRBJ2-7,TGCGCCAGCAGTGTCGTTGGTTCCTACGAGCAGTACTTC,CASSVVGSYEQYF
TRBV6-2/TRBV6-3,-,TRBD2,TRBJ2-3,TGTGCCAGCAGACCGACTAGCGGGGGGGTCACAGATACGCAGTATTTT,CASRPTSGGVTDTQYF
TRBV6-2/TRBV6-3,few,TRBD1,TRBJ2-7,TGTGCCAGCAGAGCTACAGGGGGCCGCGAGCAGTACTTC,CASRATGGREQYF
TRBV5-1,-,-,TRBJ2-3,TGCGCCAGCAGCTTCATGGGGATCACAGATACGCAGTATTTT,CASSFMGITDTQYF
TRBV3-1,-,TRBD1,TRBJ2-5,TGTGCCAGCAGCACCCGACAGGGGGTAGAGGCCCAGTACTTC,CASSTRQGVEAQYF
TRBV4-2,-,TRBD2,TRBJ2-1,TGTGCCAGCAGCCAATCCGGGACTAGCGGGGGCCAAGAGCAGTTCTTC,CASSQSGTSGGQEQFF
TRBV10-3,few,-,TRBJ1-4,TGTGCCATCAGTGAATTGACGGATGCAACTAATGAAAAACTGTTTTTT,CAISELTDATNEKLFF
TRBV10-3,-,TRBD1,TRBJ2-6,TGTGCCATCAGTGCCCGGGACAGTAGCTCTGGGGCCAACGTCCTGACTTTC,CAISARDSSSGANVLTF
TRBV7-2,-,-,TRBJ1-4,TGTGCCAGCAGCACCGGGGCAGGGATTAATGAAAAACTGTTTTTT,CASSTGAGINEKLFF
TRBV20-1,few,TRBD1,TRBJ1-4,TGCAGTGCCTCGACAGGGAAAGCAACTAATGAAAAACTGTTTTTT,CSASTGKATNEKLFF
TRBV9,-,TRBD1,TRBJ1-2,TGTGCCAGCAGCGGCCGGGACAGTCTAACTATGAACTATGGCTACACCTTC,CASSGRDSLTMNYGYTF